Listed here is a single T cell receptor (beta chain). Its specificity is unknown. PCR was performed using 60 Vbeta and 13 Jbeta primers. Produced via immunoSEQ multiplex PCR; TCRdb's table is partial and in-frame only. The sample includes approximately 200,000 clones. This sample stems from a study of cytomegalovirus exposure and HLA in healthy donors. Study-level background: Of a few hundred genotyped donors, roughly 81% clustered with self-reported Caucasian donors. Regarding the study as a whole: It emerged from a later analysis that several of the most significant clusters appeared to be linked to common viral pathogens. The Asian-associated ancestry cluster reportedly had fewer N-insertions than the roughly 670-donor mean in a later analysis. The authors later found most CMV-associated TCR beta chains appeared HLA-restricted.

Trimming shortened V by 3 bases and J by 6 bases, and 12 bases separated the two germline ends. The germline V gene has CDR1 LNHDA and CDR2 SQIVND (reference sequence). CDR3 length: 14 residues. The sequence was collected from a boy between 10 and 17 years old in good health and CMV-seronegative. The specimen sequenced was PBMCs. The chain carries TRBV19 and TRBJ1-5; D may be TRBD1 (6 bases). The CDR3 here is CASSMGQGIQPQHF. The DNA of the CDR3 is TGTGCCAGTAGTATGGGCCAGGGGATTCAGCCCCAGCATTTT.